Listed below are T cell receptor beta chains from one sample, sequenced in a study of neurological immune-mediated disorders. TCRdb reprocessed the 5' RACE reads with MiXCR, giving one entry per CDR3 protein. Of some 68,000 distinct CDR3 sequences listed, about an eighth are singletons. Material: PBMCs. All receptors come from a female donor with HTLV-1-associated myelopathy (HAM/TSP). The CDR3 runs from the conserved cysteine through the conserved F or W. D genes are given only for firm matches. Clone size appears in some rows only: once, few, many, or a class for an expanded clone.

d_call | clone_size | j_call | v_call | cdr3_nt | cdr3_aa
TRBD1 | many | TRBJ2-2 | TRBV5-1 | TGCGCCAGCAGCCCGGGACAGGGTTGGACCGGGGAGCTGTTTTTT | CASSPGQGWTGELFF
. | many | TRBJ2-7 | TRBV7-9 | TGTGCCAGCATCTTACCCCTGAGCGAGCAGTACTTC | CASILPLSEQYF
TRBD1 | . | TRBJ1-5 | TRBV10-2 | TGCGCCAGCAGTGAGCGACGACAGGGGGACTGGGGCGATCGGCCCCAGCATTTT | CASSERRQGDWGDRPQHF
TRBD1 | many | TRBJ2-1 | TRBV20-1 | TGCAGTGCTAGTAGTTGGGACAGCTCCTACAATGAGCAGTTCTTC | CSASSWDSSYNEQFF
TRBD1 | . | TRBJ2-7 | TRBV5-1 | TGCGCCAGCAGCCTACTTGGGACAGACTACGAGCAGTACTTC | CASSLLGTDYEQYF
TRBD2 | many | TRBJ2-1 | TRBV5-5 | TGTGCCAGCAGCTTGGCGGCTAGCGGGGGGGCGATTGAGCAGTTCTTC | CASSLAASGGAIEQFF
TRBD2 | many | TRBJ2-1 | TRBV11-2 | TGTGCCAGCAGCAACAGCGGGGGGGCCAATGAGCAGTTCTTC | CASSNSGGANEQFF
. | many | TRBJ2-7 | TRBV28 | TGTGCCAGCAGTTTATCCGGGTCCTTGCGTGGGCAGTACTTC | CASSLSGSLRGQYF
. | many | TRBJ2-3 | TRBV4-2 | TGTGCCAGCAGCCAACTGCACGACACAGATACGCAGTATTTT | CASSQLHDTDTQYF
. | many | TRBJ1-4 | TRBV20-1 | TGCAGTGCTAGGGGCCAGGAAGAAAAACTGTTTTTT | CSARGQEEKLFF
TRBD1 | many | TRBJ2-6 | TRBV4-1 | TGCGCCAGCAGCCCTACCGAGACAGGGGCTGGGGCCAACGTCCTGACTTTC | CASSPTETGAGANVLTF
. | many | TRBJ2-5 | TRBV25-1 | TGTGCCAGCAGTGATAGGGAGACAGAACACCAAGAGACCCAGTACTTC | CASSDRETEHQETQYF
. | many | TRBJ2-7 | TRBV5-6 | TGTGCCAGCAGCTTGGGGGCCTACGAGCAGTACTTC | CASSLGAYEQYF
. | . | TRBJ2-5 | TRBV20-1 | TGCAGTGTGATGCGGGCCCAAGAGACCCAGTACTTC | CSVMRAQETQYF
. | many | TRBJ2-7 | TRBV6-6 | TGTGCCAGCCGCGACCATGGGGGGCCCTGGGACGAGCAGTACTTC | CASRDHGGPWDEQYF
. | medium-sized | TRBJ2-3 | TRBV5-5 | TGTGCCAGCAGCTTGGGAGGGCAGACAGATACGCAGTATTTT | CASSLGGQTDTQYF
. | many | TRBJ1-1 | TRBV6-6 | TGTGCCAGCAGTTACGGGGGAAGGGCTGAAGCTTTCTTT | CASSYGGRAEAFF
. | many | TRBJ1-6 | TRBV2 | TGTGCCAGCAGTGCCCGCGAGGCACTATCACCCCTCCACTTT | CASSAREALSPLHF
. | many | TRBJ1-2 | TRBV4-1 | TGCGCCAGCAGCCAAGGGAGGGGCTATGGCTACACCTTC | CASSQGRGYGYTF
. | many | TRBJ2-7 | TRBV27 | TGTGCCAGCAGCCGAGGGGACACCTACGAGCAGTACTTC | CASSRGDTYEQYF
TRBD2 | many | TRBJ2-2 | TRBV20-1 | TGCAGTGCTAGAGAGAGCGGGGGGGCAATCGGGGAGCTGTTTTTT | CSARESGGAIGELFF
. | . | TRBJ1-6 | TRBV12-3/TRBV12-4 | TGTGCCAGCAGTCCCAGGGTGGTGGCTTCACCCCTCCACTTT | CASSPRVVASPLHF
TRBD1 | many | TRBJ1-2 | TRBV20-1 | TGCAGTGCCCCGACAGGGGTTAACTATGGCTACACCTTC | CSAPTGVNYGYTF
TRBD2 | . | TRBJ2-1 | TRBV2 | TGTGCCAGCTTGGGGACTAGCGGGGGCTCCTACAATGAGCAGTTCTTC | CASLGTSGGSYNEQFF
TRBD1 | many | TRBJ1-2 | TRBV5-1 | TGCGCCAGCAGCGCGACCCCGACAGGGGCCGATGGCTACACCTTC | CASSATPTGADGYTF
. | . | TRBJ2-3 | TRBV28 | TGTGCCAGCAGACGTCGTGGGGTAGTAGGAGCAGATACGCAGTATTTT | CASRRRGVVGADTQYF
. | many | TRBJ2-3 | TRBV27 | TGTGCCAGCAGTCAGGTGGGAACCTCTAATACCCGATCTAGCACAGATACGCAGTATTTT | CASSQVGTSNTRSSTDTQYF
TRBD2 | many | TRBJ2-7 | TRBV11-2 | TGTGCCAGCAGCTTAGATTGGAGCGGGGTCTACTACGAGCAGTACTTC | CASSLDWSGVYYEQYF
. | many | TRBJ2-7 | TRBV15 | TGTGCCACCAGCAGAGGTGGGGCGTCCTACGAGCAGTACTTC | CATSRGGASYEQYF
. | . | TRBJ2-7 | TRBV9 | TGTGCTGGCAGCGTAGGGGACATTTCCTACGAGCAGTACTTC | CAGSVGDISYEQYF
. | many | TRBJ1-4 | TRBV25-1 | TGTGCCAGCAGCGATTTCAGGGAGGGTATGGAAAAACTGTTTTTT | CASSDFREGMEKLFF
TRBD2 | many | TRBJ2-2 | TRBV7-9 | TGTGCCAGCAGCCCAAAGGGACTAGCGGATACCGGGGAGCTGTTTTTT | CASSPKGLADTGELFF
. | . | TRBJ2-1 | TRBV12-3/TRBV12-4 | TGTGCCAGCAGTTTCCGCGGGTTTTCAGACAATGAGAAGTTCTTC | CASSFRGFSDNEKFF
. | medium-sized | TRBJ2-5 | TRBV20-1 | TGCAGTGCTGGGGGAACCCTAGAGACCCAGTACTTC | CSAGGTLETQYF
. | many | TRBJ2-4 | TRBV20-1 | TGCAGTGCTCCTAGGGGGAAGGACAGTATAGCCAAAAACATTCAGTACTTC | CSAPRGKDSIAKNIQYF
. | many | TRBJ2-3 | TRBV14 | TGTGCCAGCAGCCAAGGTACGGGCCCTGGCACAGATACGCAGTATTTT | CASSQGTGPGTDTQYF
. | many | TRBJ2-5 | TRBV5-1 | TGCGCCAGCAGCCCCCTTGGGGAGACCCAGTACTTC | CASSPLGETQYF
. | many | TRBJ1-1 | TRBV5-1 | TGCGCCAGCAGCTTGCAATGGAGGAACACTGAAGCTTTCTTT | CASSLQWRNTEAFF
. | many | TRBJ2-7 | TRBV28 | TGTGCCAGCAGACTAACAGGGGCTAGCGGAGAATACGAGCAGTACTTC | CASRLTGASGEYEQYF
. | once | TRBJ2-2 | TRBV4-2 | TGTGTCAGCACCACGGTTCCGGAAACGAACACCGGGGAGCTGTTTTTT | CVSTTVPETNTGELFF
. | many | TRBJ2-1 | TRBV5-6 | TGTGCCAGCAGCTTATGGGGGGCCGACAATGAGCAGTTCTTC | CASSLWGADNEQFF
TRBD2 | many | TRBJ2-7 | TRBV7-8 | TGTGCCAGCAGCCCCCGGGCGGGAGGGCCGGACGAGCAGTACTTC | CASSPRAGGPDEQYF
TRBD2 | many | TRBJ2-6 | TRBV6-6 | TGTGCCAGCAGCTATCCCTCCGGGACTAGCGTTACTGTCGCGGGGGCCAACGTCCTGACTTTC | CASSYPSGTSVTVAGANVLTF
TRBD1 | many | TRBJ1-1 | TRBV3-1 | TGTGCCAGCAGCCAAAGGGACAGGGGAGGGACTGAAGCTTTCTTT | CASSQRDRGGTEAFF
. | few | TRBJ1-6 | TRBV27 | TGTGCCAGCAGTTTTGGGGCAAATTCACCCCTCCACTTT | CASSFGANSPLHF
. | many | TRBJ1-2 | TRBV20-1 | TGCAAAAGAGGGGAGCATCTGGGGGGTGACTATGGCTACACCTTC | CKRGEHLGGDYGYTF
. | many | TRBJ1-2 | TRBV2 | TGTGCCAGCAGTGAACAGGGCGCTAACTATGGCTACACCTTC | CASSEQGANYGYTF
TRBD1 | many | TRBJ2-3 | TRBV5-1 | TGCGCCAGCAGCGAAGGGACAGGCACAGATACGCAGTATTTT | CASSEGTGTDTQYF
TRBD2 | many | TRBJ2-2 | TRBV5-1 | TGCGCCAGCAGCTTGGCGGGGACTAGCGGGACCGGGGAGCTGTTTTTT | CASSLAGTSGTGELFF
. | many | TRBJ2-7 | TRBV29-1 | TGCAGCGTTGAAGACGGACGGGGTGCTAGGAAGCAGTACTTC | CSVEDGRGARKQYF
TRBD1 | many | TRBJ2-7 | TRBV2 | TGTGCCAGCACCTTGGAACAGGGGATTTTCGAGCAGTACTTC | CASTLEQGIFEQYF
. | many | TRBJ2-7 | TRBV6-2/TRBV6-3 | TGTGCCAGCAGTGTTCAGGGGAACGAGCAGTACTTC | CASSVQGNEQYF
TRBD1 | . | TRBJ2-3 | TRBV5-1 | TGCGCCAGCAGCCCCAGGGACAGGGGGTTCGCAGATACGCAGTATTTT | CASSPRDRGFADTQYF
. | many | TRBJ1-5 | TRBV4-2 | TGTGCCAGCAGCCAAGATTGGAGGGGCGCGGATCAGCCCCAGCATTTT | CASSQDWRGADQPQHF
. | many | TRBJ2-3 | TRBV5-1 | TGCGCCAGCAGCTTACAGGGCTTCCGCACAGATACGCAGTATTTT | CASSLQGFRTDTQYF
TRBD2 | many | TRBJ2-7 | TRBV10-3 | TGTGCCATCAGTGCGTCACCGGGACTAGCAACCTACGAGCAGTACTTC | CAISASPGLATYEQYF
. | many | TRBJ2-3 | TRBV12-3/TRBV12-4 | TGTGCCAGCACCCCGGGACTGCAACGCACAGATACGCAGTATTTT | CASTPGLQRTDTQYF
TRBD1 | many | TRBJ2-7 | TRBV5-1 | TGCGCCAGCATTCCCGATACAGGGGTTTTAAGCGAGCAGTACTTC | CASIPDTGVLSEQYF